This record covers a single TCR beta chain. The antigen remains unidentified. Measured with immunoSEQ multiplex PCR; TCRdb has only the in-frame clones, and not every one. Found here are fewer than 25,000 clones, 91% of them singletons; the top ten hold 1.5% to 1.8%. This CDR3 is 18 amino acids long. Germline CDR1 and CDR2: SGHRS and YFSETQ. V lost 4 bases to trimming and J lost 0 bases, with 20 bases between them. This entry comes from a study of T cell repertoires and Cas9 in healthy adults. Study overall: CD4 and CD8 compartments: SpCas9-reactive T cells profiled for potency, cytotoxicity, lineage. Whole-study findings and limits: SpCas9-reactive regulatory T cells reportedly mitigated SpCas9-reactive effector T cells in vitro.

This clonotype originated in a human donor in good health. The sample was CD4+ effector T cells (CD127+, CD25-, CD137-, CD154-) from PBMCs; culture status not recorded. The chain recombines TRBV5-1 with TRBJ2-4; D is perhaps TRBD1 (6 bases). The chain's CDR3 is CASSVGAYGGRAKNIQYF. The CDR3 DNA reads TGCGCCAGCAGCGTGGGGGCCTATGGGGGTAGAGCCAAAAACATTCAGTACTTC.